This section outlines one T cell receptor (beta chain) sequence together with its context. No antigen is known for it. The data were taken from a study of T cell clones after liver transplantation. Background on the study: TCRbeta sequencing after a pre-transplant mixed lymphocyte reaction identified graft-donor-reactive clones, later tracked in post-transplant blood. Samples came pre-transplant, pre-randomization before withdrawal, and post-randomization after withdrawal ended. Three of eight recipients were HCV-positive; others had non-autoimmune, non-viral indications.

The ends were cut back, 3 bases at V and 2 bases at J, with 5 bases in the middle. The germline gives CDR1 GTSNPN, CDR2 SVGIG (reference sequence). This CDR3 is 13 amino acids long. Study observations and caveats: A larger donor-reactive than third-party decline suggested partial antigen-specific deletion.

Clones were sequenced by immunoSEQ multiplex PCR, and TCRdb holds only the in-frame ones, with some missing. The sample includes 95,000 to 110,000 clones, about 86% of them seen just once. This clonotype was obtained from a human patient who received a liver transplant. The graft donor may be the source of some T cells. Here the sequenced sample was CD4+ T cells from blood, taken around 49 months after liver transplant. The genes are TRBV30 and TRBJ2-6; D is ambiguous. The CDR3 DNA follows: TGTGCCTGGAGATCGGCTGGGGCCAACGTCCTGACTTTC. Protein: CAWRSAGANVLTF. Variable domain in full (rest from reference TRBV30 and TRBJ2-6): SQTIHQWPATLVQPVGSPLSLECTVEGTSNPNLYWYRQAAGRGLQLLFYSVGIGQISSEVPQNLSASRPQDRQFILSSKKLLLSDSGFYLCAWRSAGANVLTFGAGSRLTVL.